This T cell receptor beta chain derives from a study of CD8+ T cells in alopecia areata. The CDR3 has 14 residues. V lost 0 bases to trimming and J lost 6 bases, with 10 bases between them. Looked up from germline, CDR1 is SGHRS and CDR2 is YFSETQ. As to treatment: oral pan-JAK inhibitor, 5-10 mg twice daily. TCR sequencing used cDNA made by reverse transcription of extracted RNA. TCRdb's copy holds only in-frame clones and misses some; the assay was immunoSEQ multiplex PCR. The sample comprises 150,000 to 200,000 clones, 60% of which are singletons, and around 0.92% rests with the top ten. Sequences were derived from CD4+ T cells sorted from blood, sampled at week 24, from a patient treated with tofacitinib. The clonotype comes from a human donor with alopecia areata. V usage is TRBV5-1 and J usage is TRBJ2-1; D perhaps matches TRBD1 (6 bases). CDR3 sequence (DNA): TGCGCCAGCAGCTTGGGACAGGCGAGCAATGAGCAGTTCTTC. Its protein is CASSLGQASNEQFF.